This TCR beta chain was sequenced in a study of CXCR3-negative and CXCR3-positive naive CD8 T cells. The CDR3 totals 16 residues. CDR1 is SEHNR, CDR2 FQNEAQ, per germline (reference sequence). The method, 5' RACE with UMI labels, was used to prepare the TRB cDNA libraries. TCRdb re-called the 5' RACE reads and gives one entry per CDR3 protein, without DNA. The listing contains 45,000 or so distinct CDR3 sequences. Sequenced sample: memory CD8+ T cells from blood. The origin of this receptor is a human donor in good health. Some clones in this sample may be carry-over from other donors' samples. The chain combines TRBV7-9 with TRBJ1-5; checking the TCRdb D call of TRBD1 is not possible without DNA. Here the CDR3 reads CASSYGDRGENQPQHF.